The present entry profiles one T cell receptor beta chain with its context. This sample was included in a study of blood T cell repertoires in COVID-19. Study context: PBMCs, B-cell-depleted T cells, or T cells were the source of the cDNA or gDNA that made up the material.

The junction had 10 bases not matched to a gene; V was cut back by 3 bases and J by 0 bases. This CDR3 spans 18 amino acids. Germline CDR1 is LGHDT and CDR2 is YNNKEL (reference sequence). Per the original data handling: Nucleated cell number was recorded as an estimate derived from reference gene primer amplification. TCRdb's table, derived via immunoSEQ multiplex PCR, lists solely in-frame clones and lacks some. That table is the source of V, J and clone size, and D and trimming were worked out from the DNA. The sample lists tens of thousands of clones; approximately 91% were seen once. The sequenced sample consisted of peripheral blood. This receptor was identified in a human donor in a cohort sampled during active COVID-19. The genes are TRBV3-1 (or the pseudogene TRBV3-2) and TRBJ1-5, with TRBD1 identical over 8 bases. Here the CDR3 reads CASSQQGAELFSNQPQHF. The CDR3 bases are TGTGCCAGCAGCCAGCAGGGGGCGGAGTTATTTAGCAATCAGCCCCAGCATTTT.